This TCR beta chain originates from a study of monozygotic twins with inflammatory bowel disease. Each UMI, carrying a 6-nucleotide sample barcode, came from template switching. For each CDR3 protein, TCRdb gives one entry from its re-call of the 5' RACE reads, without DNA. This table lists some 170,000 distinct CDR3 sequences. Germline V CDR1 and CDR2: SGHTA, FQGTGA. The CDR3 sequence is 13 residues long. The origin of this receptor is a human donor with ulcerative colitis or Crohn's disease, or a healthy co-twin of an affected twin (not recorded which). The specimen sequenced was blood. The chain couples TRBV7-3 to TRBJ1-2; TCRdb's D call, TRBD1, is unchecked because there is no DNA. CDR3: CASGNGQIYGYTF. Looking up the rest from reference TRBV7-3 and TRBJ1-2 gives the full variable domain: GAGVSQTPSNKVTEKGKYVELRCDPISGHTALYWYRQSLGQGPEFLIYFQGTGAADDSGLPNDRFFAVRPEGSVSTLKIQRTERGDSAVYLCASGNGQIYGYTFGSGTRLTVV.